This TCR beta chain was documented in a study of T cell repertoires in cytomegalovirus infection. The overall study: Matching HLA type and CMV infection were both indicated by public TCR beta signatures. Findings and limits, study-wide: Clonotype analysis showed dominance of the ex vivo response by HLA-C-restricted CMV-specific TCR beta clonotypes. CMV carriers having the relevant HLA were flagged by cumulative public TCR beta family frequency.

V lost 6 bases to trimming and J lost 2 bases, with 14 bases between them. Germline CDR1 is SQVTM and CDR2 is ANQGSEA. CDR3 length: 14 amino acids. Notes on this clonotype: The antigen remains undetermined.

TCRdb called the reads again in MiXCR, with one record for every CDR3 protein. The table has 250,000 to 300,000 distinct CDR3 sequences, about 26% seen once; the top ten hold around 13%. The clonotype comes from a human donor in good health (CMV status not recorded). Some clones in this sample may be carry-over from other donors' samples. Source material: PBMCs. The V gene is TRBV29-1, the J gene TRBJ1-5; D may be TRBD1 (5 bases). The CDR3 nucleotides read TGCAGCGTGAGCATGGGGACGGGCAATCAGCCCCAGCATTTT. This gives the protein CSVSMGTGNQPQHF.